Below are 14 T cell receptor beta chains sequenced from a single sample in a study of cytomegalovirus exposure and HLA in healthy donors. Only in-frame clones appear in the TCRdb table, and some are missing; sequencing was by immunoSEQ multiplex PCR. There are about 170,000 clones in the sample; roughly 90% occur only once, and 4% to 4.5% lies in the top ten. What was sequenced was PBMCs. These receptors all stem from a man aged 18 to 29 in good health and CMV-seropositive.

CDR3 DNA: TGCGCCAGCAGCTTGTCAGGGGGTCTTGGCTACACCTTC. Protein product: CASSLSGGLGYTF. The chain joins TRBV5-1 to TRBJ1-2; 7 nucleotides line up with TRBD1. The ends lost 1 base at V and 7 bases at J; junction bases unmatched: 4. Germline CDR1 and CDR2: SGHRS and YFSETQ. This CDR3 has 13 amino acids.

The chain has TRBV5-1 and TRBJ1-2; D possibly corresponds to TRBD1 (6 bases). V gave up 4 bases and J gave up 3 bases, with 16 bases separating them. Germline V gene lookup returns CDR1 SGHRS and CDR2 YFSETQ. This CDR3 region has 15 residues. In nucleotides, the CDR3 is TGCGCCAGCAGCCCCCGATTGGGGACATACTATGGCTACACCTTC. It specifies CASSPRLGTYYGYTF.

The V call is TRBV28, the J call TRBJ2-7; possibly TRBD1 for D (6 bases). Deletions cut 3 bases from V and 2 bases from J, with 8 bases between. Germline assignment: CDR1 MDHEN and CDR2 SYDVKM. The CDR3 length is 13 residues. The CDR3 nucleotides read TGTGCCAGCAGTTTTCCAGGGGCCTACGAGCAGTACTTC. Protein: CASSFPGAYEQYF.

The CDR3 here is CAISVSGQSYEQYF. CDR3 bases: TGTGCCATCAGTGTTTCGGGACAGAGCTACGAGCAGTACTTC. This sequence joins TRBV10-3 and TRBJ2-7; 7 bases align to TRBD1. The CDR3 spans 14 residues. The V gene end was trimmed by 4 bases and the J gene end by 3 bases; junction bases not matched to a gene: 6. The germline gives CDR1 ENHRY, CDR2 SYGVKD.

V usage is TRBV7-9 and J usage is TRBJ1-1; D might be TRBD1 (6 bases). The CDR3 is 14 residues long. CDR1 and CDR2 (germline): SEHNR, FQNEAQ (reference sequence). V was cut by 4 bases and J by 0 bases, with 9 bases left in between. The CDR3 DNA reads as TGTGCCAGCAGCTCCTCAGGGGTGAACACTGAAGCTTTCTTT. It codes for CASSSSGVNTEAFF.

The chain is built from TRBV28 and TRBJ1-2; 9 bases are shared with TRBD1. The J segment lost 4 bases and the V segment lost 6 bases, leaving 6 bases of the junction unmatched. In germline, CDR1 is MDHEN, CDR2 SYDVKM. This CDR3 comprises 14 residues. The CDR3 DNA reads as TGTGCCAGCAGATCTACAGGGGGCAGCTATGGCTACACCTTC. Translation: CASRSTGGSYGYTF.

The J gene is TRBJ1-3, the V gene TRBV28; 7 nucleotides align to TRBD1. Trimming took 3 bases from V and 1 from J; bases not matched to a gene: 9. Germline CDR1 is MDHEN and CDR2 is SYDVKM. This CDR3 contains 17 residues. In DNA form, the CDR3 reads TGTGCCAGCAGTTTGTCCGGGACAGTCAGTTCTGGAAACACCATATATTTT. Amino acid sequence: CASSLSGTVSSGNTIYF.

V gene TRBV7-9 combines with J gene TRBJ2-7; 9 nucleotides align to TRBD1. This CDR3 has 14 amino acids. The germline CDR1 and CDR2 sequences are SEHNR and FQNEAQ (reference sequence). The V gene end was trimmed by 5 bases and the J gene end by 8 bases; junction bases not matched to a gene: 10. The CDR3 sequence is CASSPRGQGDQQYF. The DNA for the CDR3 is TGTGCCAGCAGCCCACGGGGACAGGGAGACCAGCAGTACTTC.

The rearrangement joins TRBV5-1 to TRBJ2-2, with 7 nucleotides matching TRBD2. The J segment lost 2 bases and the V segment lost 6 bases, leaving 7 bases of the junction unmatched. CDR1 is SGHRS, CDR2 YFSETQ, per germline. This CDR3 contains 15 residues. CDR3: CASTRLAVNTGELFF. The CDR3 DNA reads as TGCGCCAGCACTCGTCTAGCGGTTAACACCGGGGAGCTGTTTTTT.

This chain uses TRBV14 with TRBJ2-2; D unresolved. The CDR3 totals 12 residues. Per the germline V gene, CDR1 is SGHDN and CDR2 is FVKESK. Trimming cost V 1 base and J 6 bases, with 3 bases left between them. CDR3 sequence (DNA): TGTGCCAGCAGCCAAGTCGCCGGGGAGCTGTTTTTT. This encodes CASSQVAGELFF.

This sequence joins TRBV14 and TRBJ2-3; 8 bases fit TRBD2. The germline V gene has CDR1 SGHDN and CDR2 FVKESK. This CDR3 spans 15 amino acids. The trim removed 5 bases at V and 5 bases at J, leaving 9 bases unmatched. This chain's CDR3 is CASSTLSGTGDTQYF. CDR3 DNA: TGTGCCAGCAGCACCCTTAGCGGGACTGGAGATACGCAGTATTTT.

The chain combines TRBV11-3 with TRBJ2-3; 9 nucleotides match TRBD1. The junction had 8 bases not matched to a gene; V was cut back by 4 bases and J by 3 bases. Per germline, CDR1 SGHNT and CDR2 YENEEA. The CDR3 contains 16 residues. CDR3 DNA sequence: TGTGCCAGCAGCTCGGGACAGGGAATGCGGACAGATACGCAGTATTTT. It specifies CASSSGQGMRTDTQYF.

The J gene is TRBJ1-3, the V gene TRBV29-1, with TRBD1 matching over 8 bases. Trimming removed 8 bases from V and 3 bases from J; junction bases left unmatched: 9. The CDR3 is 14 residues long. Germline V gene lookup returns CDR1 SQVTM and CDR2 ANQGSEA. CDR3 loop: CSIRAGGFGNTIYF. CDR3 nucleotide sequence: TGCAGCATCAGGGCAGGGGGCTTTGGAAACACCATATATTTT.

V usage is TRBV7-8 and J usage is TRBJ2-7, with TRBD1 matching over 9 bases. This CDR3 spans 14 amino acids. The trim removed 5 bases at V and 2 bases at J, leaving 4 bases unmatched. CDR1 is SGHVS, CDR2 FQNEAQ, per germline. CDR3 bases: TGTGCCAGCAGCCGCAGACAGGGGGCCTACGAGCAGTACTTC. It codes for CASSRRQGAYEQYF. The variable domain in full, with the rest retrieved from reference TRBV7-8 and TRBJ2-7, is GAGVSQSPRYKVAKRGQDVALRCDPISGHVSLFWYQQALGQGPEFLTYFQNEAQLDKSGLPSDRFFAERPEGSVSTLKIQRTQQEDSAVYLCASSRRQGAYEQYFGPGTRLTVT.